This TCR beta chain comes out of a study of regulatory T cells in long-lasting Graves disease. General study results and limits: New patients shared more than 750 public clonotypes, fewer than the approximately 2,500 shared by persistent patients.

A note on this clonotype: The antigen is undetermined.

Arm-PCR of CDR3 regions and iRepertoire HTBI primers were used to build TCR beta libraries. A single record per CDR3 protein comes from TCRdb applying MiXCR to the multiplex PCR reads. Counted here are more than 300,000 distinct CDR3 sequences, roughly a fifth occurring once; the ten biggest clones make up 29%. As for time point: persistent/refractory GD, antithyroid drugs over 5 years with positive TRAb. Following extraction of RNA from PBMCs, that RNA was used to make the TCR library. The receptor was isolated from a female donor with Graves disease. Sequencing used peripheral blood mononuclear cells (PBMCs), obtained when the disease was refractory, from a patient treated with antithyroid drugs.

The DNA for the CDR3 is TGTGCCATCAGGACTAGCGGGAGGGCTGAGCAGTTCTTC. Protein sequence: CAIRTSGRAEQFF. The chain joins TRBV10-3 to TRBJ2-1, with 14 positions matching TRBD2. Per germline, CDR1 ENHRY and CDR2 SYGVKD. CDR3 length: 13 amino acids. Germline trimming cut 6 bases from V and 9 bases from J; bases unmatched to any gene: 1.